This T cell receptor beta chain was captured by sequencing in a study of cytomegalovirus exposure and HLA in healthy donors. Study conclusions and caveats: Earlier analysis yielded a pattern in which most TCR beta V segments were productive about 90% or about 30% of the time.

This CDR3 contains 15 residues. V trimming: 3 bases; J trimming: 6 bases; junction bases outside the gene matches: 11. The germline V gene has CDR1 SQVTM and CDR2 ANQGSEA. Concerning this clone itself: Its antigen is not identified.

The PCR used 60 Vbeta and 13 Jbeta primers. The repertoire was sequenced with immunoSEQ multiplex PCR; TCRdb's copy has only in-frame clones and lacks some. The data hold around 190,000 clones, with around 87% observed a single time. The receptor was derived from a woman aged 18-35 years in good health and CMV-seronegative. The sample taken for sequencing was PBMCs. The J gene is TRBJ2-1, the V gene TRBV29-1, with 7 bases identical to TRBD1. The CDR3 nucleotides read TGCAGCGTTGAGAATGGGAAGACAGGGATCAATGAGCAGTTCTTC. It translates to CSVENGKTGINEQFF.